This is a list of T cell receptor beta chains from one sample in a study of neurological immune-mediated disorders. TCRdb reprocessed the 5' RACE reads via MiXCR and lists one record per CDR3 protein. This sample has some 57,000 distinct CDR3 sequences; about 3.3% occur once, and the top ten carry about 7%. Source material: PBMCs. The receptors shown here come from a woman aged 60-75 years with multiple sclerosis. The CDR3 runs from the conserved cysteine through the conserved F or W. Fields, in order: V gene, J gene, D gene, clone size, CDR3 protein, CDR3 DNA. D genes are given only for firm matches. The size of a clone is reported for some rows only, either as once, few or many, or as a class for expanded clones.

v_call: TRBV5-1; j_call: TRBJ2-5; d_call: .; clone_size: many; cdr3_aa: CASSSLRQAQETQYF; cdr3_nt: TGCGCCAGCAGCTCCCTACGACAGGCACAAGAGACCCAGTACTTC
v_call: TRBV7-8; j_call: TRBJ2-3; d_call: .; clone_size: many; cdr3_aa: CASSGAQAGSTDTQYF; cdr3_nt: TGTGCCAGCAGCGGGGCACAGGCGGGGAGCACAGATACGCAGTATTTT
v_call: TRBV2; j_call: TRBJ2-1; d_call: .; clone_size: many; cdr3_aa: CASLGVNYNEQFF; cdr3_nt: TGTGCCAGCCTGGGGGTGAACTACAATGAGCAGTTCTTC
v_call: TRBV4-1; j_call: TRBJ2-1; d_call: .; clone_size: many; cdr3_aa: CASSQDRRALSYNEQFF; cdr3_nt: TGCGCCAGCAGCCAAGACAGGCGGGCCCTCTCCTACAATGAGCAGTTCTTC
v_call: TRBV11-2; j_call: TRBJ1-2; d_call: .; clone_size: many; cdr3_aa: CASSAAQGNYGYTF; cdr3_nt: TGTGCCAGCAGCGCCGCACAGGGCAACTATGGCTACACCTTC
v_call: TRBV5-1; j_call: TRBJ1-6; d_call: TRBD1; clone_size: many; cdr3_aa: CASSLGVPTGTSPLHF; cdr3_nt: TGCGCCAGCAGCTTGGGGGTGCCGACAGGGACTTCACCCCTCCACTTT
v_call: TRBV10-3; j_call: TRBJ2-1; d_call: .; clone_size: many; cdr3_aa: CAISDSGASYNEQFF; cdr3_nt: TGTGCCATCAGTGACTCGGGAGCCTCCTACAATGAGCAGTTCTTC
v_call: TRBV4-1; j_call: TRBJ2-1; d_call: .; clone_size: .; cdr3_aa: CASSQLWDLRTADEQFF; cdr3_nt: TGCGCCAGCAGCCAACTTTGGGACCTTAGGACTGCCGATGAGCAGTTCTTC
v_call: TRBV5-6; j_call: TRBJ1-2; d_call: .; clone_size: many; cdr3_aa: CASSLGDGSYGYTF; cdr3_nt: TGTGCCAGCAGCTTGGGTGACGGCAGCTATGGCTACACCTTC
v_call: TRBV2; j_call: TRBJ1-3; d_call: .; clone_size: .; cdr3_aa: CASSVLQGRGNTIYF; cdr3_nt: TGTGCCAGCAGTGTTTTGCAGGGGAGAGGAAACACCATATATTTT
v_call: TRBV7-2; j_call: TRBJ1-1; d_call: .; clone_size: many; cdr3_aa: CASSLRAQADGEAFF; cdr3_nt: TGTGCCAGCAGCTTAAGAGCTCAGGCGGACGGTGAAGCTTTCTTT
v_call: TRBV6-6; j_call: TRBJ1-5; d_call: TRBD1; clone_size: many; cdr3_aa: CATAGPGGINQPQHF; cdr3_nt: TGTGCCACCGCGGGGCCAGGGGGGATCAATCAGCCCCAGCATTTT
v_call: TRBV7-3; j_call: TRBJ2-1; d_call: TRBD1; clone_size: many; cdr3_aa: CASSDLPGTGHYNEQFF; cdr3_nt: TGTGCCAGCAGCGACCTTCCCGGGACAGGACACTACAATGAGCAGTTCTTC
v_call: TRBV20-1; j_call: TRBJ1-1; d_call: .; clone_size: many; cdr3_aa: CSARGTAATEAFF; cdr3_nt: TGCAGTGCTAGAGGGACAGCTGCCACTGAAGCTTTCTTT
v_call: TRBV18; j_call: TRBJ2-7; d_call: .; clone_size: many; cdr3_aa: CASSPATDTYEQYF; cdr3_nt: TGTGCCAGCTCACCAGCCACAGATACCTACGAGCAGTACTTC
v_call: TRBV7-2; j_call: TRBJ2-7; d_call: .; clone_size: many; cdr3_aa: CASSSSVGPYEQYF; cdr3_nt: TGTGCCAGCAGCTCGTCCGTAGGCCCCTACGAGCAGTACTTC
v_call: TRBV4-3; j_call: TRBJ1-1; d_call: .; clone_size: many; cdr3_aa: CASSQVPGQTEAFF; cdr3_nt: TGCGCCAGCAGCCAAGTTCCAGGACAGACTGAAGCTTTCTTT
v_call: TRBV7-9; j_call: TRBJ1-1; d_call: .; clone_size: many; cdr3_aa: CASSKRGGYTEAFF; cdr3_nt: TGTGCCAGCAGCAAAAGGGGGGGGTACACTGAAGCTTTCTTT
v_call: TRBV12-3/TRBV12-4; j_call: TRBJ2-2; d_call: .; clone_size: many; cdr3_aa: CASSFSVVPGWGLFF; cdr3_nt: TGTGCCAGCAGTTTTTCAGTTGTTCCAGGCTGGGGGCTGTTTTTT
v_call: TRBV28; j_call: TRBJ2-2; d_call: TRBD2; clone_size: many; cdr3_aa: CASSPFRGSGRAGTGELFF; cdr3_nt: TGTGCCAGCAGTCCATTCCGTGGTAGCGGGAGGGCCGGCACCGGGGAGCTGTTTTTT
v_call: TRBV20-1; j_call: TRBJ2-5; d_call: TRBD2; clone_size: many; cdr3_aa: CSARGGLAGGNDYF; cdr3_nt: TGCAGTGCTAGAGGCGGACTAGCGGGGGGAAATGATTACTTC
v_call: TRBV7-2; j_call: TRBJ2-3; d_call: .; clone_size: many; cdr3_aa: CASMLLTDTQYF; cdr3_nt: TGTGCCAGCATGCTTCTTACAGATACGCAGTATTTT